This passage covers 5 T cell receptor beta chains from one sample sequenced in a study of post-analysis software for immune sequencing data. Findings of the study overall: The five TRBV segments detected at higher frequency in patients than in controls included TRBV5-6, TRBV5-1 and TRBV20-1.

cDNA libraries of TCR beta carried unique molecular identifiers. TCRdb re-called the PCR reads with MiXCR, one entry per CDR3 protein. The sample includes around 710,000 distinct CDR3 sequences, under 60% of them seen just once. No cognate antigen is known for these TCRs. What was sequenced was blood. These receptors were taken from a girl aged 5 to 17 with multiple sclerosis.

V usage is TRBV6-5 and J usage is TRBJ2-1; 7 bases fit TRBD2. Germline CDR1 reads MNHEY; CDR2 reads SVGAGI. The V gene end was trimmed by 2 bases and the J gene end by 6 bases; junction bases not matched to a gene: 16. CDR3 length: 18 residues. CDR3 in amino acids: CASSYPPKTSSSGNEQFF. The CDR3, as DNA: TGTGCCAGCAGTTACCCGCCCAAGACTAGCTCCTCGGGCAATGAGCAGTTCTTC.

V is TRBV7-9 and J is TRBJ2-3; TRBD2 matches 9 bases. This CDR3 contains 15 residues. The ends lost 2 bases at V and 4 bases at J; junction bases unmatched: 4. CDR1 SEHNR and CDR2 FQNEAQ come from the germline V gene (reference sequence). Here the CDR3 reads CASSLIAGEADTQYF. The CDR3 coding sequence is TGTGCCAGCAGCTTAATAGCGGGAGAGGCAGATACGCAGTATTTT.

The chain recombines TRBV20-1 with TRBJ2-7; the match to TRBD1 covers 7 bases. J lost 6 bases, V lost 2 bases, and 10 bases had no gene match. Germline CDR1 reads DFQATT; CDR2 reads SNEGSKA (reference sequence). CDR3 length: 14 residues. Here the CDR3 DNA reads TGCAGTGCTAGACAAACCGGGACAGTCTGCGAGCAGTACTTC. It codes for CSARQTGTVCEQYF.

The chain employs TRBV29-1 and TRBJ1-2; D may be TRBD1 (5 bases). V gave up 2 bases and J gave up 0 bases, with 13 bases separating them. The germline gives CDR1 SQVTM, CDR2 ANQGSEA. CDR3 length equals 15 residues. In nucleotides, the CDR3 is TGCAGCGTTGAACAACCAGGGCGCCCTAACTATGGCTACACCTTC. Translating it yields CSVEQPGRPNYGYTF.

The gene calls are TRBV5-1 and TRBJ1-2, with 9 bases aligning to TRBD1. Germline-derived CDR1 and CDR2 are SGHRS and YFSETQ. After removal of 1 base from V and 2 bases from J, the junction contained 21 bases not matched to a gene. The CDR3 sequence is 21 residues long. DNA for the CDR3: TGCGCCAGCAGCTTGTCCCTTAACAGGGGGCGGTTCTACGGGAGAAACTATGGCTACACCTTC. As protein: CASSLSLNRGRFYGRNYGYTF.